This T cell receptor (beta chain) emerged from a study of T cell responses to AZD1222 COVID-19 vaccine. Regarding the study as a whole: Researchers report vaccine-associated CD4 TCRs spanning spike, with dominance at 160-218 and 743-854. Vaccination with two AZD1222 doses was followed by a rise in Spike-specific TCR breadth and depth. Nearly half of spike-specific TCRs reportedly target variant regions that are unmutated in the B.1.351 and B.1.1.7 variants. In a largely white British group with more females than males, clonal diversity was possibly underestimated.

A remark on this clone: Its antigen is not identified.

This CDR3 has 14 residues. Germline V gene data show CDR1 as SGHDN and CDR2 as FVKESK. Trimming shortened V by 0 bases and J by 4 bases, and 8 bases separated the two germline ends. The data were produced by immunoSEQ multiplex PCR, yet TCRdb's version contains in-frame clones alone and is incomplete. The sample carries about 85,000 clones, approximately 88% recorded once. This clonotype was obtained from an adult in good health. The input for sequencing was peripheral blood, taken on day 0 of AZD1222 vaccination. The chain employs TRBV14 and TRBJ2-3; D unresolved. The chain's CDR3 is CASSQDPLADTQYF. The CDR3, as DNA: TGTGCCAGCAGCCAAGATCCCCTGGCAGATACGCAGTATTTT.